The sequence of this T cell receptor (beta chain) was determined in a study of beta chain features in type 1 diabetes listed by TCRdb under 2018. Turning to the overall study: Mean age, gender distribution, total cell number and subset yield were not different between patients and healthy donors. The study compared TCRB repertoires of sorted circulating CD4+ T cell subsets between recently diagnosed type 1 diabetes patients and matched healthy donors. A total of some 110 million sorted cells were examined across all samples, and the number of cells per subset was strongly correlated with RNA yield. Regulatory and stem cell-like memory subsets were obtained from only 8 patients and roughly eight healthy donors, while naive and central memory subsets were obtained from all 30 or so donors. Overall study results and their limits: Naive, central memory and regulatory TCRB repertoires appeared to be more similar among patients than among healthy donors. Because cDNA rather than genomic DNA was sequenced, highly expressing activated cells could have been over-represented, although no difference in activation and CD3 levels was found between groups. PCR may preferentially amplify shorter templates, but because patient and control samples were amplified and corrected together, any resulting skew would affect both groups equally. Patients with type 1 diabetes made fewer insertions and deleted more nucleotides at VDJ recombination sites, implying thymic rearrangement abnormalities. Because small numbers of individuals were included in the HLA sub-analyses, any influence of HLA type on TCRB rearrangement was left unresolved. Type 1 diabetes patients showed a moderate but significant shortening of TCRB CDR3 length in all four CD4+ subsets.

As encoded in the germline V gene, CDR1 is SNHLY while CDR2 is FYNNEI. Trimming takes 4 bases off V and 7 bases off J; junction bases not matched to a gene: 7. The CDR3, from cysteine to phenylalanine, totals 14 residues. Just the 42-base CDR3 DNA is kept, in frame starting at base 1. All of the isolated RNA was reverse transcribed with the High Capacity cDNA Reverse Transcription Kit, so expressed TCRB transcripts were sequenced. Naive, central memory and regulatory T cell samples underwent deep immunoSEQ sequencing, averaging approximately 3.3 million total reads per sample. Sorted cells were lysed in RLT buffer and RNA was extracted with DNase-treated RNeasy Micro or Mini kits, depending on cell number. To prevent cross-contamination, each cell subset was processed individually, whereas patient and healthy donor samples were processed jointly. Using the immunoSEQ multiplex PCR, TCRB sequences were amplified from cDNA into 87-bp fragments spanning the CDR3 region. The amplicons were sequenced using the Illumina HiSeq platform. From the authors' description of their analysis: Synthetic template baselines were used to correct PCR bias computationally, reads within Hamming distance 2 were collapsed together, and singletons that could not be merged were discarded. Reads were aligned against IMGT to assign V, D and J genes, CDR3 length and insertions or deletions at six rearrangement sites. Clonotype counts were normalized to sorted cell number within each subset before computing true diversity and Gini coefficients with the tcR R package. Repertoire sharing was quantified using the overlap coefficient calculated on TCRB nucleotide sequences. Out-of-frame TCRB sequences from naive cells were analyzed to stand in for the pre-selection repertoire. Here the immuneACCESS table is served through TCRdb, limited to in-frame sequences with V and J called. Missing clones are a known gap in these copies; in checked studies unresolved V genes cover under half, and the rest lacks a known reason. The V and J calls and clone size were taken over from that table, and D and trimming were inferred from the DNA. The sample table lists 600,000 to 700,000 clones, around 12% of them with a count of one. Jointly, the top ten make up approximately 0.11% of the sample.

A single peripheral blood draw of approximately 100 mL on average was collected from each donor into heparinised tubes. Naive, central memory, regulatory and stem cell-like memory CD4+ T cells were sorted on a BD FACSAria II using a panel including CD45RO, CCR7, CD25, CD127, CD95 and CD27. A purity above 95% was achieved for all sorted populations. PBMCs were separated immediately by Lymphoprep density gradient centrifugation and were stained directly, without being cultured. To minimize batch effects, samples were stained and sorted in pairs, one healthy donor with one patient per experiment. The sample holds a few counts of this clone. It has no known antigen specificity. No base quality values were provided; no much bigger clone lies one nucleotide off.

The sample consisted of naive CD4+ T cells from blood. The meaning of the sample's cell subset or site label: true naive CD4+ T cells. The chain uses TRBV2 and TRBJ2-7; 10 bases in between match TRBD1. This clonotype was sampled from a young man with type 1 diabetes. The CDR3 protein sequence reads: CASSVGQGGREQYF. Read as DNA, the sequence is TGTGCCAGCAGTGTCGGACAGGGGGGAAGGGAGCAGTACTTC.